A selection of T cell receptor beta chains follows, all from one sample in a study of blood T cells in healthy people across ages. TCRdb re-called the 5' RACE reads through MiXCR, storing one row per CDR3 protein. The sample records 750,000 or so distinct CDR3 sequences, around a quarter being singletons. These data were likewise used in another study, on T cells of mothers and their children.

The sequenced sample was blood. The receptors were sampled from a boy younger than 18 in good health. CDR3s include the opening cysteine and the closing phenylalanine or tryptophan. A D gene is named only where the DNA matches it firmly. Not all rows give a size; the values are once, few, many and, for expanded clones, a class.

clone_size	v_call	j_call	d_call	cdr3_length	cdr3_aa	cdr3_nt
few	TRBV27	TRBJ1-6	NA	14	CASSMGSYNSPLHF	TGTGCCAGCAGTATGGGATCGTATAATTCACCCCTCCACTTT
NA	TRBV7-9	TRBJ2-7	TRBD1	14	CASSTRDRSYEQYF	TGTGCCAGCAGCACCCGGGACAGGTCCTACGAGCAGTACTTC
few	TRBV5-5	TRBJ2-1	NA	14	CASSWEWGANEQFF	TGTGCCAGCAGCTGGGAGTGGGGGGCCAATGAGCAGTTCTTC
few	TRBV7-6	TRBJ1-1	NA	15	CASSLGGGLNTEAFF	TGTGCCAGCAGCTTAGGAGGGGGGCTGAACACTGAAGCTTTCTTT
NA	TRBV24-1	TRBJ2-3	TRBD1	14	CATSDWTGSDTQYF	TGTGCCACCAGTGATTGGACAGGTTCAGATACGCAGTATTTT
few	TRBV20-1	TRBJ2-1	NA	16	CSARDWDSVSYNEQFF	TGCAGTGCTAGAGATTGGGATAGCGTGTCCTACAATGAGCAGTTCTTC
NA	TRBV29-1	TRBJ1-1	NA	12	CSVRIMNTEAFF	TGCAGCGTGCGCATTATGAACACTGAAGCTTTCTTT
NA	TRBV28	TRBJ1-4	TRBD1	15	CASSSPAGGREKLFF	TGTGCCAGCAGTTCCCCGGCAGGGGGGAGAGAAAAACTGTTTTTT
NA	TRBV29-1	TRBJ1-6	TRBD1	15	CSPPTGSSYNSPLHF	TGCAGCCCCCCGACAGGGAGCTCCTATAATTCACCCCTCCACTTT
few	TRBV4-1	TRBJ2-5	TRBD1	14	CASTPDRAHETQYF	TGCGCCAGCACCCCGGACAGGGCCCACGAGACCCAGTACTTC
NA	TRBV7-9	TRBJ2-1	NA	14	CASSPRVVEDEQFF	TGTGCCAGCAGCCCGCGCGTGGTCGAGGATGAGCAGTTCTTC
NA	TRBV12-3/TRBV12-4	TRBJ2-1	TRBD2	11	CASRGRGEQFF	TGTGCCAGCCGAGGGAGGGGTGAGCAGTTCTTC
NA	TRBV27	TRBJ2-4	TRBD1	16	CASRPDRDIAKNIQYF	TGTGCCAGCAGACCCGACAGGGACATAGCCAAAAACATTCAGTACTTC
NA	TRBV29-1	TRBJ2-7	NA	11	CSVLDFYEQYF	TGCAGCGTTCTGGATTTCTACGAGCAGTACTTC
NA	TRBV20-1	TRBJ2-4	TRBD1	16	CSASGGQGASKNIQYF	TGCAGTGCTAGTGGGGGACAGGGGGCATCCAAAAACATTCAGTACTTC
few	TRBV20-1	TRBJ2-1	TRBD2	14	CSAYIAGNYNEQFF	TGCAGTGCGTATATAGCGGGAAACTACAATGAGCAGTTCTTC
NA	TRBV20-1	TRBJ2-3	TRBD1	16	CSARNPGQGGSDTQYF	TGCAGTGCTAGAAATCCGGGACAGGGGGGCTCAGATACGCAGTATTTT
few	TRBV6-1	TRBJ1-1	NA	12	CAIQRLNTEAFF	TGTGCCATACAGCGCTTGAACACTGAAGCTTTCTTT
once	TRBV29-1	TRBJ1-1	NA	13	CSVMGYLNTEAFF	TGCAGCGTTATGGGGTACCTCAACACTGAAGCTTTCTTT
few	TRBV28	TRBJ2-7	TRBD1	15	CASVSTGTVAYEQYF	TGTGCCAGCGTGTCCACCGGGACAGTGGCCTACGAGCAGTACTTC
NA	TRBV29-1	TRBJ2-5	NA	11	CSGHWGETQYF	TGCAGCGGACACTGGGGGGAGACCCAGTACTTC
NA	TRBV12-3/TRBV12-4	TRBJ2-4	NA	16	CASTTTRSNGKNIQYF	TGTGCCAGCACTACGACTAGGTCGAATGGCAAAAACATTCAGTACTTC
NA	TRBV7-2	TRBJ1-1	NA	15	CASSLGRGGVTEAFF	TGTGCCAGCAGCTTAGGAAGGGGGGGCGTGACTGAAGCTTTCTTT
NA	TRBV25-1	TRBJ2-5	TRBD2	16	CASSSRTSGRDGLVFF	TGTGCCAGCAGTTCCCGGACTAGCGGGAGAGACGGACTTGTGTTCTTC
NA	TRBV7-2	TRBJ2-1	TRBD2	18	CASSSRGLAGGTGNEQFF	TGTGCCAGCAGCTCAAGGGGGCTAGCGGGAGGAACGGGCAATGAGCAGTTCTTC
NA	TRBV7-9	TRBJ2-5	NA	14	CASSKTGTRETQYF	TGTGCCAGCAGCAAAACCGGGACACGAGAGACCCAGTACTTC
NA	TRBV6-2/TRBV6-3	TRBJ1-2	NA	18	CASSYGPTAQRDPYGYTF	TGTGCCAGCAGTTATGGACCGACCGCACAGAGGGACCCCTATGGCTACACCTTC
NA	TRBV7-9	TRBJ2-7	NA	13	CASSFGQHYEQYF	TGTGCCAGCAGCTTCGGACAGCACTACGAGCAGTACTTC
few	TRBV4-1	TRBJ2-2	TRBD2	17	CASSQEGGRAWTGELFF	TGCGCCAGCAGCCAAGAAGGCGGGAGGGCCTGGACCGGGGAGCTGTTTTTT
NA	TRBV13	TRBJ2-1	NA	16	CASSLGTGRLGNEQFF	TGTGCCAGCAGCTTAGGTACAGGGCGTTTAGGTAATGAGCAGTTCTTC
NA	TRBV29-1	TRBJ2-2	NA	13	CSVVWSNTGELFF	TGCAGCGTTGTTTGGAGTAACACCGGGGAGCTGTTTTTT
NA	TRBV5-1	TRBJ1-4	NA	13	CAGELGSGEKLFF	TGCGCCGGTGAGTTGGGTTCAGGAGAAAAACTGTTTTTT
few	TRBV3-1	TRBJ1-2	NA	14	CASSQDLTGYGYTF	TGTGCCAGCAGCCAAGATTTGACCGGTTATGGCTACACCTTC
NA	TRBV7-9	TRBJ2-5	NA	14	CASSLGQEDTTQYF	TGTGCCAGCAGCTTAGGACAGGAGGACACGACCCAGTACTTC
few	TRBV12-3/TRBV12-4	TRBJ1-1	NA	15	CASSFGGTRNTEAFF	TGTGCCAGCAGTTTCGGAGGGACAAGAAACACTGAAGCTTTCTTT
few	TRBV7-6	TRBJ2-7	TRBD1	15	CASSLIQGETYEQYF	TGTGCCAGCAGCTTAATTCAGGGGGAGACCTACGAGCAGTACTTC
many	TRBV10-3	TRBJ2-3	TRBD2	16	CAISDLLAGETDTQYF	TGTGCCATCAGTGACCTCCTAGCGGGAGAAACAGATACGCAGTATTTT
few	TRBV20-1	TRBJ2-7	TRBD2	13	CSAIGTSGYEQYF	TGCAGTGCTATTGGGACTAGCGGATACGAGCAGTACTTC
few	TRBV29-1	TRBJ2-2	NA	13	CSVEETSPGELFF	TGCAGCGTTGAAGAGACTAGTCCCGGGGAGCTGTTTTTT
NA	TRBV4-1	TRBJ2-2	TRBD2	14	CASSQGGGTGELFF	TGCGCCAGCAGCCAAGGCGGGGGCACCGGGGAGCTGTTTTTT